This T cell receptor beta chain was retrieved from a study of T cell responses to AZD1222 COVID-19 vaccine. Study-level findings and limits: Following two doses of AZD1222, Spike-specific TCR breadth and depth rose. Donors skewed white British and female; clonal diversity was possibly underestimated. Repertoire samples came only from after the peak T cell response.

The CDR3 length is 11 residues. The germline V gene has CDR1 SGHVS and CDR2 FNYEAQ. The V and J ends lost 11 bases and 5 bases, in that order; junction bases with no gene match: 2. In regard to this clone: As yet, its antigen is unknown.

Sequencing used immunoSEQ multiplex PCR; TCRdb keeps in-frame clones, though not all of them. In the table there are about 120,000 clones, approximately 92% of which are singletons. The chain links TRBV7-6 to TRBJ2-2; 7 bases fit TRBD2. This clonotype originated in an adult who received the MenACWY meningococcal vaccine as a control. This specimen was peripheral blood, taken 28 days after the second dose of the MenACWY control vaccine. CDR3 in amino acids: CASGGTGELFF. The CDR3 DNA sequence: TGTGCCTCCGGGGGGACCGGGGAGCTGTTTTTT.